These 5 T cell receptor beta chains share one sample of origin, sequenced in a study of T-cell memory formation after mild COVID-19. TCRdb recomputed calls from the 5' RACE reads with MiXCR, one row per CDR3 protein. The sample lists approximately 500,000 distinct CDR3 sequences, around 25% occurring once. Sequenced: PBMCs or a T cell subset sorted from them (not recorded which). These receptors came from an adult woman who had mild COVID-19 (a few samples of this study predate the infection). Cell type and time point are not known.

Only a few counts were recorded for this clonotype. This chain joins TRBV11-2 and TRBJ2-1; D unresolved. Trimming cost V 8 bases and J 8 bases, with 13 bases left between them. The CDR3 consists of 12 residues. Germline V gene data show CDR1 as SGHAT and CDR2 as FQNNGV. CDR3 nucleotides: TGTGCCAGCTCACACTCGAGGCATGAGCAGTTCTTC. This sequence encodes CASSHSRHEQFF.

This clonotype has just a few counts. This sequence joins TRBV20-1 and TRBJ1-1, with TRBD1 matching over 7 bases. Trimming removed 3 bases from V and 3 bases from J; junction bases left unmatched: 10. Germline V gives CDR1 DFQATT, CDR2 SNEGSKA (reference sequence). The CDR3 is 15 amino acids. The CDR3 DNA sequence: TGCAGTGCTAGGGAAGGGGGCGAAAGGTACACTGAAGCTTTCTTT. Protein: CSAREGGERYTEAFF.

V gene TRBV15 combines with J gene TRBJ2-2; D is perhaps TRBD1 (6 bases). CDR3 size: 15 residues. CDR1 LNHNV and CDR2 YYDKDF come from the germline V gene (reference sequence). V was clipped by 0 bases and J by 4 bases, with 9 bases between them. CDR3 residues: CATSRDWDTTGELFF. CDR3 coding DNA: TGTGCCACCAGCAGAGATTGGGACACCACCGGGGAGCTGTTTTTT.

This clonotype was counted only a few times. As DNA, the CDR3 is TGTGCCAGCAGCTTCGCGACAGGGGGCTATGGCTACACCTTC. Amino acid sequence: CASSFATGGYGYTF. The gene calls are TRBV7-2 and TRBJ1-2; TRBD1 matches 9 bases. Germline values: CDR1 SGHTA, CDR2 FQGNSA. J was trimmed by 4 bases and V by 3 bases; bases with no gene match: 3. There are 14 residues in the CDR3.

The J gene is TRBJ1-2, the V gene TRBV4-3, with 8 positions matching TRBD1. The CDR3 extends over 16 amino acids. CDR1 and CDR2 from the germline V gene are LGHNA and YSLEER. V was clipped by 2 bases and J by 6 bases; unmatched bases: 11. The CDR3 DNA follows: TGCGCCAGCAGCCAACGTATCCGGACAGGGATCCATGGCTACACCTTC. Translated, it gives CASSQRIRTGIHGYTF.